A selection of T cell receptor beta chains follows, all from one sample in a study of blood T cell repertoires in COVID-19. Profiled with immunoSEQ multiplex PCR; TCRdb holds only in-frame clones, not every one. This table holds 240,000 or so clones, approximately 80% found once. Source material: peripheral blood. Receptors were obtained from a woman at least 80 years old with acute or convalescent COVID-19. Both conserved end residues are part of each CDR3. Fields, in order: clone size, D gene, J gene, V gene, CDR3 DNA, CDR3 protein. The D gene is left open where the match is weak. Clone size is given for some rows only: seen once, a few or many times, or a class if the clone is expanded.

NA	NA	TRBJ1-5	TRBV7-2	TGTGCCAGCAGCTTAGCGCTAGGGGGTGCGCAGCCCCAGCATTTT	CASSLALGGAQPQHF
NA	TRBD2	TRBJ2-1	TRBV28	TGTGCCAGCAGTTCGACTAGCGGGAGGCCCTCCATATACAATGAGCAGTTCTTC	CASSSTSGRPSIYNEQFF
NA	NA	TRBJ1-2	TRBV20-1	TGCAGTGCTAGTTCCGACAGAGACTATGGCTACACCTTC	CSASSDRDYGYTF
NA	TRBD1	TRBJ2-5	TRBV5-1	TGCGCCAGCAGCACCAACAGGGGGAGGGAGACCCAGTACTTC	CASSTNRGRETQYF
NA	NA	TRBJ1-2	TRBV6-5	TGTGCCAGCAAAGGAGGCAGGAATGGCTACACCTTC	CASKGGRNGYTF
once	TRBD1	TRBJ1-6	TRBV5-1	TGCGCCAGCAGCTTTCTCGGGACAGATAATTCACCCCTCCACTTT	CASSFLGTDNSPLHF
NA	TRBD1	TRBJ2-3	TRBV5-1	TGCGCCAGCAGCTACATCCCGGGACAGGGTGGCGCAGATACGCAGTATTTT	CASSYIPGQGGADTQYF
NA	TRBD1	TRBJ1-5	TRBV27	TGTGCCAGCAGGACAGGGAGGTATCAGCCCCAGCATTTT	CASRTGRYQPQHF
NA	NA	TRBJ1-2	TRBV11-2	TGTGCCAGCAGCTTAATCGCGGGGGACACTATGCGCTACACCTTC	CASSLIAGDTMRYTF
NA	TRBD1	TRBJ1-1	TRBV11-3	TGTGCCAGCAGCCGACAGGGGCAGAACACTGAAGCTTTCTTT	CASSRQGQNTEAFF
NA	TRBD1	TRBJ2-7	TRBV7-2	TGTGCCAGCAGCAAATCCGGGACAGGGGACGAGCAGTACTTC	CASSKSGTGDEQYF
NA	TRBD2	TRBJ2-1	TRBV9	TGTGCCAGCAGCACCGTCAGCGGGGTGGAGCAGTTCTTC	CASSTVSGVEQFF
NA	NA	TRBJ2-4	TRBV4-2	TGTGCCAGCAGCCAAGGACAGGGACTAGCCAAAAACATTCAGTACTTC	CASSQGQGLAKNIQYF
few	NA	TRBJ1-2	TRBV15	TGTGCCACCAGCAGAGCAGGGGCCACCTATGGCTACACCTTC	CATSRAGATYGYTF
NA	NA	TRBJ2-7	TRBV18	TGTGCCAGCTCACCACCGATTTCCGGGGGACCCTACGAGCAGTACTTC	CASSPPISGGPYEQYF
NA	NA	TRBJ1-2	TRBV19	TGTGCCAGTAGTATGAGTCGGGGCTATGGCTACACCTTC	CASSMSRGYGYTF
NA	TRBD1	TRBJ1-3	TRBV7-8	TGTGCCAGCAGCTTGACACAGGGGGGTGGAAACACCATATATTTT	CASSLTQGGGNTIYF
few	TRBD2	TRBJ2-1	TRBV14	TGTGCCAGCAGCCAGTCGACTAGCCGTTCCTACAATGAGCAGTTCTTC	CASSQSTSRSYNEQFF
NA	TRBD1	TRBJ1-5	TRBV6-5	TGTGCCAGCAACCTCAGAAGACAGGGGGATCAGCCCCAGCATTTT	CASNLRRQGDQPQHF
NA	TRBD1	TRBJ1-6	TRBV2	TGTGCCAGTACGGGACAGGGAAATTCACCCCTCCACTTT	CASTGQGNSPLHF
NA	NA	TRBJ1-1	TRBV7-9	TGTGCCAGCAGCTTATTGGGACACGAAGCTTTCTTT	CASSLLGHEAFF
NA	TRBD2	TRBJ2-3	TRBV5-1	TGCGCCAGCAGCTTGGCCTTAGCGGGCCCCACAGATACGCAGTATTTT	CASSLALAGPTDTQYF
NA	TRBD1	TRBJ2-3	TRBV30	TGTGCCTGGAGTGTACAGGGGAGCACAGATACGCAGTATTTT	CAWSVQGSTDTQYF
NA	TRBD1	TRBJ1-2	TRBV5-1	TGCGCCAGCAGCCAGGACAGGGGCTATGGCTACACCTTC	CASSQDRGYGYTF
once	NA	TRBJ1-4	TRBV4-3	TGCGCCAGCAGCCAAAATCCGGGATCCGAAAAACTGTTTTTT	CASSQNPGSEKLFF
NA	TRBD2	TRBJ2-5	TRBV3-1/TRBV3-2	TGTGCCAGCAGCCTTAAACTAGCGGGAGCTGGCGAGACCCAGTACTTC	CASSLKLAGAGETQYF
NA	NA	TRBJ2-2	TRBV7-2	TGTGCCAGCAGCTTGCAGGGGTCGGGCGGGGAGCTGTTTTTT	CASSLQGSGGELFF
once	NA	TRBJ2-5	TRBV24-1	TGTGCCACCAGTGATTTCGCGGAGACCCAGTACTTC	CATSDFAETQYF
NA	NA	TRBJ1-1	TRBV3-1/TRBV3-2	TGTGCCAGCAGCCAAAACAGGAACACTGAAGCTTTCTTT	CASSQNRNTEAFF
once	TRBD2	TRBJ2-2	TRBV5-1	TGCGCCAGCAGGTGGTTAGCGGGAACAGGGGAGCTGTTTTTT	CASRWLAGTGELFF
NA	TRBD2	TRBJ2-3	TRBV7-3	TGTGCCAGCAGCTTAGGACTAGCGGGAGGTCGCACAGATACGCAGTATTTT	CASSLGLAGGRTDTQYF
NA	NA	TRBJ1-1	TRBV7-9	TGTGCCAGCAGCGCCTCCGGAGGGAATCCCGGTAACACTGAAGCTTTCTTT	CASSASGGNPGNTEAFF
NA	NA	TRBJ2-7	TRBV7-2	TGTGCCAGCAGCGCCTACGGACAGTCGTCCTACGAGCAGTACTTC	CASSAYGQSSYEQYF
NA	NA	TRBJ1-2	TRBV28	TGTGCCAGCAGTTGGGGGACTAGGGCGGGCTACACCTTC	CASSWGTRAGYTF
once	TRBD2	TRBJ2-3	TRBV11-2	TGTGCCAGCAGCTTAGTCCCTAGCGGGGGGGCCATGGTTTCGGATACGCAGTATTTT	CASSLVPSGGAMVSDTQYF
NA	NA	TRBJ2-1	TRBV18	TGTGCCAGCTCACCTAGCAACAATGAGCAGTTCTTC	CASSPSNNEQFF
NA	TRBD1	TRBJ2-3	TRBV25-1	TGTGCCAGCAGTATCCCGGGACAGGATACGCAGTATTTT	CASSIPGQDTQYF
few	NA	TRBJ2-1	TRBV20-1	TGCAGTGCCCTTAGCGATGAGCAGTTCTTC	CSALSDEQFF
NA	NA	TRBJ2-3	TRBV5-1	TGCGCCAGCAGCTTGGAGGACTGGACAGATACGCAGTATTTT	CASSLEDWTDTQYF
NA	NA	TRBJ2-7	TRBV20-1	TGCAGTGCTAGTAAACAGGGAGGGGCTACCTACGAGCAGTACTTC	CSASKQGGATYEQYF
NA	TRBD2	TRBJ2-2	TRBV6-2/TRBV6-3	TGTGCCAGCAGCAGGGGTCGACTAGCGGAAACCGGGGAGCTGTTTTTT	CASSRGRLAETGELFF
NA	NA	TRBJ1-5	TRBV19	TGTGCCAGTAGGGCTCTGACGGCCTCAGGTGGCAATCAGCCCCAGCATTTT	CASRALTASGGNQPQHF
once	NA	TRBJ1-4	TRBV19	TGTGCCAGTAGCCTGGGGCAGGGGCTCGTGTATAAACTGTTTTTT	CASSLGQGLVYKLFF
NA	NA	TRBJ1-3	TRBV30	TGTGCCTGGAGTGTGGGGGCATTCTCTGGAAACACCATATATTTT	CAWSVGAFSGNTIYF
NA	TRBD2	TRBJ2-1	TRBV7-9	TGTGCCAGCAGCTTATTTGCAACTAGCGGGAGCCATGAGCAGTTCTTC	CASSLFATSGSHEQFF
NA	NA	TRBJ2-3	TRBV5-1	TGCGCCAGCAGCCACGGCGCTAGTGCAGATACGCAGTATTTT	CASSHGASADTQYF
NA	NA	TRBJ1-2	TRBV11-2	TGTGCCAGCAGCTTAGAAGGCAAGGGGCACTATGGCTACACCTTC	CASSLEGKGHYGYTF
once	TRBD2	TRBJ2-5	TRBV7-2	TGTGCCAGCAGCGCAAATCCGGGACTAGCGCTACAAGAGACCCAGTACTTC	CASSANPGLALQETQYF
NA	TRBD1	TRBJ1-1	TRBV10-3	TGTGCCATCAAGCCCGGGACAGGGGTGACTCACACTGAAGCTTTCTTT	CAIKPGTGVTHTEAFF
NA	TRBD1	TRBJ2-7	TRBV5-6	TGTGCCAGCAGCACAGGACAGGTGGGGACCTACGAGCAGTACTTC	CASSTGQVGTYEQYF
few	NA	TRBJ2-1	TRBV5-1	TGCGCCAGCAAAGCAGGCGATGCCAATGAGCAGTTCTTC	CASKAGDANEQFF
NA	TRBD1	TRBJ1-2	TRBV15	TGTGCCACCAGCAGAGCTCCGGGACAGGGGGCGCGAGGGTTGAGTTATGGCTACACCTTC	CATSRAPGQGARGLSYGYTF
NA	TRBD1	TRBJ1-3	TRBV5-6	TGTGCCAGCAGCGACAGGGACAGGGCGAGACAAGGACCTGGAAACACCATATATTTT	CASSDRDRARQGPGNTIYF
NA	NA	TRBJ1-6	TRBV20-1	TGCAGTGCTAGTCGGCAGGGTGGCTCACCCCTCCACTTT	CSASRQGGSPLHF
few	TRBD1	TRBJ1-4	TRBV11-2	TGTGCCAGCAGCTTAGTTTTGGGGGCCGGGACAGGGGATGAAAAACTGTTTTTT	CASSLVLGAGTGDEKLFF
NA	TRBD2	TRBJ2-3	TRBV5-1	TGCGCCAGCACGGGACTAGCAACGGCAGATACGCAGTATTTT	CASTGLATADTQYF
many	TRBD2	TRBJ2-1	TRBV7-9	TGTGCCAGCAGCACCAGCGGGGTCAATGAGCAGTTCTTC	CASSTSGVNEQFF
NA	TRBD1	TRBJ2-2	TRBV7-3	TGTGCCAGCAGCAAGGGACAGGTGAACACCGGGGAGCTGTTTTTT	CASSKGQVNTGELFF
NA	NA	TRBJ2-5	TRBV12-3/TRBV12-4	TGTGCCAGCAGTTTAGGCCGGTGGTCGACCCAGTACTTC	CASSLGRWSTQYF
once	NA	TRBJ1-1	TRBV19	TGTGCCAGTACCCAGGGAGGGAACACTGAAGCTTTCTTT	CASTQGGNTEAFF